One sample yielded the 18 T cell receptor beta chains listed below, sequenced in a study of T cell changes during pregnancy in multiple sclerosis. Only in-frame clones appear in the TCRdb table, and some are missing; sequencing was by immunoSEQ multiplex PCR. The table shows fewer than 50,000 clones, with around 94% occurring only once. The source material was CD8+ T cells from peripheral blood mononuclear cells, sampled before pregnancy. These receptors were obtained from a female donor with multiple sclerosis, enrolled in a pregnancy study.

The CDR3 sequence: CASREGTGVTEAFF. The CDR3 DNA reads as TGTGCCAGTCGCGAAGGGACAGGGGTCACTGAAGCTTTCTTT. The rearrangement links TRBV19 to TRBJ1-1; 10 nucleotides line up with TRBD1. Losses at the gene ends were 8 bases for V and 4 bases for J; bases not matched to a gene: 7. This CDR3 is built from 14 residues. Germline CDR1 and CDR2: LNHDA and SQIVND (reference sequence).

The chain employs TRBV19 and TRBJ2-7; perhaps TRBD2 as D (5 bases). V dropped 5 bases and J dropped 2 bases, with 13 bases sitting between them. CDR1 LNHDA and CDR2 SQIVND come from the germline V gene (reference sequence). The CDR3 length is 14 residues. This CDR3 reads CASSSGSGAYEQYF. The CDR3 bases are TGTGCCAGTAGTTCGGGATCCGGAGCCTACGAGCAGTACTTC. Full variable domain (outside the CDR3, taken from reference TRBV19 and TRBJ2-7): DGGITQSPKYLFRKEGQNVTLSCEQNLNHDAMYWYRQDPGQGLRLIYYSQIVNDFQKGDIAEGYSVSREKKESFPLTVTSAQKNPTAFYLCASSSGSGAYEQYFGPGTRLTVT.

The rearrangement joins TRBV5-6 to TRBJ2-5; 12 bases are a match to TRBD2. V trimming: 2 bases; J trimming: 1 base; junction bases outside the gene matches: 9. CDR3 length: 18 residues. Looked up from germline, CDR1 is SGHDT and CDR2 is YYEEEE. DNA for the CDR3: TGTGCCAGCAGCTTATCTAGCGGGAGGGCCTCACTCCAAGAGACCCAGTACTTC. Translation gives CASSLSSGRASLQETQYF.

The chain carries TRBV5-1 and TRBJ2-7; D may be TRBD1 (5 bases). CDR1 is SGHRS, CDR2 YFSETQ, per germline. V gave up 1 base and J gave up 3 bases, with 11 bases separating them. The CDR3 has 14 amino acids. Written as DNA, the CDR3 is TGCGCCAGCAGCTTGTTTAAGGGGCACTACGAGCAGTACTTC. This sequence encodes CASSLFKGHYEQYF.

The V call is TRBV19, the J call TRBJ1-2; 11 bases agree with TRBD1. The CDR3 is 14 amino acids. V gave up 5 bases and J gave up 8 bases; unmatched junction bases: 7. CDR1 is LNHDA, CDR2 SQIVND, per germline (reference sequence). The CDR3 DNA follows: TGTGCCAGTAGTTTCGGACAGGGGGCTCACGGCTACACCTTC. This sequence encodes CASSFGQGAHGYTF.

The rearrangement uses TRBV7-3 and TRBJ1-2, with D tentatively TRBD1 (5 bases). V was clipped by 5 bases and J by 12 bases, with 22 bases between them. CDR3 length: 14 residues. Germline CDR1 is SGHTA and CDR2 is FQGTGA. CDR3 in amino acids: CASSHPPGGGMDTF. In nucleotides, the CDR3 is TGTGCCAGCAGCCACCCTCCTGGGGGGGGAATGGACACCTTC.

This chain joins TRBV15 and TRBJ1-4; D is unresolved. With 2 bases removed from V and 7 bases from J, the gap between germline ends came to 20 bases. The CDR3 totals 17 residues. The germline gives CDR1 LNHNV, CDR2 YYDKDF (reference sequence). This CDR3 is CATSRTSALRVVEKLFF. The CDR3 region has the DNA TGTGCCACCAGCAGAACCTCAGCTCTCCGGGTCGTTGAAAAACTGTTTTTT.

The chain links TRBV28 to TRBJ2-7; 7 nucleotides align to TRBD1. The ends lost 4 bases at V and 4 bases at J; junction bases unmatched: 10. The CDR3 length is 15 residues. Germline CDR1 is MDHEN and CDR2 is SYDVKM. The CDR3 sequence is CASSSVQGLPYEQYF. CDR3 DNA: TGTGCCAGCAGTTCCGTACAGGGGCTCCCATACGAGCAGTACTTC.

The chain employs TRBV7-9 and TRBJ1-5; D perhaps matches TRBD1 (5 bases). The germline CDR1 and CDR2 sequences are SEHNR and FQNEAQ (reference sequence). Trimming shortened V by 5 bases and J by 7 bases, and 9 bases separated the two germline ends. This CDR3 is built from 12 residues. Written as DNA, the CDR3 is TGTGCCAGCAGCCAGGGCTCCCAGCCCCAGCATTTT. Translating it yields CASSQGSQPQHF.

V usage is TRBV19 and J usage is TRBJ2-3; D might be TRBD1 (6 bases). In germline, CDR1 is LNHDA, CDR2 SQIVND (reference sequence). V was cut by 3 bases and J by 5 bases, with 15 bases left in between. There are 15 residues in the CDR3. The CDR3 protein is CASSIRDRWGDTQYF. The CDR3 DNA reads TGTGCCAGTAGTATTCGAGACAGGTGGGGAGATACGCAGTATTTT.

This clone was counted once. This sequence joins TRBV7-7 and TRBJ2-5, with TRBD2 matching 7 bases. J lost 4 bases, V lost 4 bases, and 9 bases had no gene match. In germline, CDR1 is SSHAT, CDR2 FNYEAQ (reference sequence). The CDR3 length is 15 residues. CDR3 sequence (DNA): TGTGCCAGCAGCTCCAGCGCGGGGGTGAGAGAGACCCAGTACTTC. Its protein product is CASSSSAGVRETQYF. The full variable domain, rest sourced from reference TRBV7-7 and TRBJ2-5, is GAGVSQSPRYKVTKRGQDVTLRCDPISSHATLYWYQQALGQGPEFLTYFNYEAQPDKSGLPSDRFSAERPEGSISTLTIQRTEQRDSAMYRCASSSSAGVRETQYFGPGTRLLVL.

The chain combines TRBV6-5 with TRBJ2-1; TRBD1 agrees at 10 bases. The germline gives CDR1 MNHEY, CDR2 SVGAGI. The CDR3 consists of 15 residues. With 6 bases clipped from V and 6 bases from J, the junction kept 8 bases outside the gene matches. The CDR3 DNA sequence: TGTGCCAGCAGCTCCGGGACAGGGGATTCCAATGAGCAGTTCTTC. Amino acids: CASSSGTGDSNEQFF.

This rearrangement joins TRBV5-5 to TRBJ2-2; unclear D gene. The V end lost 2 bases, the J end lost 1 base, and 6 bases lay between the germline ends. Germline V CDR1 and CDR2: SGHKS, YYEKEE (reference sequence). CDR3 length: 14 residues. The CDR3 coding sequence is TGTGCCAGCAGCTTTGGCCAGAACACCGGGGAGCTGTTTTTT. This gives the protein CASSFGQNTGELFF. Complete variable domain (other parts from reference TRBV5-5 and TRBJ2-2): DAGVTQSPTHLIKTRGQQVTLRCSPISGHKSVSWYQQVLGQGPQFIFQYYEKEERGRGNFPDRFSARQFPNYSSELNVNALLLGDSALYLCASSFGQNTGELFFGEGSRLTVL.

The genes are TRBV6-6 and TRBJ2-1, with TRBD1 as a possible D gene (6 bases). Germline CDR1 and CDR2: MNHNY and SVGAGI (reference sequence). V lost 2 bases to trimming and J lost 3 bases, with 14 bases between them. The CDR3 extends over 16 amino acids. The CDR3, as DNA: TGTGCCAGCAGTTACGCTAGGGACATCCTCTACAATGAGCAGTTCTTC. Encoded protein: CASSYARDILYNEQFF.

The CDR3 spells CASSSLSGDEQFF. As DNA, the CDR3 is TGTGCCAGTAGTTCTCTCTCCGGGGATGAGCAGTTCTTC. V usage is TRBV19 and J usage is TRBJ2-1, with D maybe TRBD2 (5 bases). Deletions cut 5 bases from V and 8 bases from J, with 13 bases between. CDR3 size: 13 residues. Germline-derived CDR1 and CDR2 are LNHDA and SQIVND (reference sequence).

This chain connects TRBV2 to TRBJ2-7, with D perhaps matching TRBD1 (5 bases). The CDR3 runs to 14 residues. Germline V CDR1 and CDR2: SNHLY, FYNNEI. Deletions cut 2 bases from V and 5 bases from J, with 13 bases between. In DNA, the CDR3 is TGTGCCAGCAGTGAATATCCAGGGATCAACGAGCAGTACTTC. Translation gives CASSEYPGINEQYF.

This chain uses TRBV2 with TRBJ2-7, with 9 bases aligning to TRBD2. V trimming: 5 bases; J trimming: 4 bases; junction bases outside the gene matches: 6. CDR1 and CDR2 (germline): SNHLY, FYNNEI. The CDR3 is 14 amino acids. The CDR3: CASSFSGSGYEQYF. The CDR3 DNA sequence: TGTGCCAGCAGTTTTAGCGGGAGCGGTTACGAGCAGTACTTC.

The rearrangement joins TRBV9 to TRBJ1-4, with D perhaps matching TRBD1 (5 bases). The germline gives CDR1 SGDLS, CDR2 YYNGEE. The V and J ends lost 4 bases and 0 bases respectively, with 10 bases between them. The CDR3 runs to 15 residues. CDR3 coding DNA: TGTGCCAGCAGCACACAGGATGCAACTAATGAAAAACTGTTTTTT. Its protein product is CASSTQDATNEKLFF.